What follows are 27 T cell receptor beta chains derived from one specimen sequenced in a study of glioma-infiltrating T cells. Using RNA template, CDR3s of TCR alpha and beta were amplified with iRepertoire arm-PCR. TCRdb reprocessed the multiplex PCR reads with MiXCR, giving one entry per CDR3 protein. Of 100,000 to 150,000 distinct CDR3 sequences listed, 23% are singletons. Sequencing input: glioma tissue, nonneoplastic brain tissue, or PBMCs (not recorded which). The receptors were gathered from a human donor with low-grade glioma or glioblastoma, undergoing nonglioma brain surgery, or in good health (not recorded which).

V gene TRBV11-1 combines with J gene TRBJ2-7; D unresolved. The CDR3 is 16 residues long. V gave up 1 base and J gave up 1 base, with 14 bases separating them. The germline V gene has CDR1 SGHAT and CDR2 FQDESV (reference sequence). DNA for the CDR3: TGTGCCAGCAGCTTAGGGTCTGGTTTTTCTTCCTACGAGCAGTACTTC. Encoded protein: CASSLGSGFSSYEQYF.

This clonotype was recorded many times. The rearrangement uses TRBV6-6 and TRBJ2-5; the match to TRBD1 covers 10 bases. V lost 2 bases to trimming and J lost 4 bases; unmatched junction nucleotides: 4. Germline values: CDR1 MNHNY, CDR2 SVGAGI (reference sequence). This CDR3 has 15 residues. The CDR3 nucleotides are TGTGCCAGCAGTTACGGGTGGACAGGGGGAGAGACCCAGTACTTC. Encoded protein: CASSYGWTGGETQYF.

This clonotype was found many times. V usage is TRBV14 and J usage is TRBJ2-5, with 8 bases that match TRBD1. Germline V gene sequence: CDR1 SGHDN, CDR2 FVKESK. This CDR3 comprises 17 residues. With V trimmed by 5 bases and J by 2 bases, 13 bases remained unmatched. This CDR3 reads CASSSWTGLPLQETQYF. The CDR3 DNA is TGTGCCAGCAGCTCATGGACAGGGCTACCTTTACAAGAGACCCAGTACTTC.

As regards this clonotype: Since a much larger clone is just one base distant, this may be a read error. The gene calls are TRBV28 and TRBJ1-2, with 9 bases fitting TRBD1. The germline V gene encodes CDR1 MDHEN and CDR2 SYDVKM. Trimming took 8 bases from V and 1 from J; bases not matched to a gene: 5. This CDR3 region has 14 residues. The CDR3 DNA follows: TGTGCCAGCGACGGGACAGGGCATAACTATGGCTACACCTTC. This encodes CASDGTGHNYGYTF.

On this clonotype: A single base separates this from a much larger clone, so it may be a read error. This chain joins TRBV20-1 and TRBJ2-1; D gene uncertain. The ends were cut back, 5 bases at V and 1 base at J, with 15 bases in the middle. This CDR3 has 15 residues. The V gene's germline CDR1 is DFQATT and CDR2 SNEGSKA (reference sequence). DNA for the CDR3: TGCAGTGCTGGAGCCCCCAGGATATCCTACAATGAGCAGTTCTTC. Its translation: CSAGAPRISYNEQFF.

This clonotype was recorded at least ten times. This chain connects TRBV19 to TRBJ1-4; 7 positions agree with TRBD1. There are 14 residues in the CDR3. Germline V gives CDR1 LNHDA, CDR2 SQIVND (reference sequence). The trim removed 7 bases at V and 3 bases at J, leaving 5 bases unmatched. CDR3 in amino acids: CASTLGTANEKLFF. CDR3 sequence (DNA): TGTGCCAGTACCCTCGGGACAGCTAATGAAAAACTGTTTTTT.

At least ten counts were recorded for this clonotype. Here the CDR3 DNA reads TGTGCCAGCAGTGCCCAAGAGACCCAGTACTTC. Residues: CASSAQETQYF. V and J are TRBV12-3 or TRBV12-4 and TRBJ2-5, with unresolved D. CDR3 length: 11 amino acids. Trimming removed 5 bases at V and 1 base at J, with 2 bases between.

This clonotype was seen ten or more times. This chain joins TRBV18 and TRBJ2-5; perhaps TRBD1 as D (5 bases). This CDR3 is built from 15 residues. Germline lookup yields CDR1 KGHSH and CDR2 LQKENI. V shed 3 bases and J shed 4 bases, with 15 bases lying between them. The CDR3, as DNA: TGTGCCAGCTCACCCGCACAGGTACCAGGAGAGACCCAGTACTTC. This encodes CASSPAQVPGETQYF.

This clonotype was recorded at least ten times. This sequence joins TRBV18 and TRBJ2-4; 10 nucleotides line up with TRBD1. This CDR3 spans 16 amino acids. V gave up 4 bases and J gave up 4 bases; unmatched junction bases: 7. Germline-derived CDR1 and CDR2 are KGHSH and LQKENI. The chain's CDR3 is CASSLPSGQGKNIQYF. The CDR3 nucleotides read TGTGCCAGCTCACTCCCATCGGGACAGGGGAAAAACATTCAGTACTTC.

About this clonotype: With a much larger clone just one base away, this may be a read error. J is TRBJ2-5 and V is TRBV20-1; no clear D gene. V lost 1 base to trimming and J lost 2 bases, with 14 bases between them. The CDR3 consists of 15 residues. Germline loops: CDR1 DFQATT, CDR2 SNEGSKA (reference sequence). In DNA, the CDR3 is TGCAGTGCTAGAGCAATCGTGGGCTCTCAAGAGACCCAGTACTTC. This encodes CSARAIVGSQETQYF.

This clonotype was counted ten times or more. The chain combines TRBV6-1 with TRBJ1-4; D gene unclear. This CDR3 contains 16 residues. Deletions cut 6 bases from V and 0 bases from J, with 14 bases between. Germline values: CDR1 MNHNS, CDR2 SASEGT. The CDR3 sequence: CASSSTRIATNEKLFF. The CDR3 DNA is TGTGCCAGCAGCTCGACACGGATTGCAACTAATGAAAAACTGTTTTTT.

This clonotype was counted ten times or more. The V and J genes are TRBV7-3 and TRBJ1-1; D not resolved. Trimming cost V 5 bases and J 6 bases, with 16 bases left between them. CDR1 and CDR2 from the germline V gene are SGHTA and FQGTGA. The length of the CDR3 is 14 residues. The CDR3 loop is CASSPGRGRAEAFF. CDR3 nucleotides: TGTGCCAGCAGCCCCGGACGAGGAAGGGCTGAAGCTTTCTTT. The whole variable domain, remainder taken from reference TRBV7-3 and TRBJ1-1, is GAGVSQTPSNKVTEKGKYVELRCDPISGHTALYWYRQSLGQGPEFLIYFQGTGAADDSGLPNDRFFAVRPEGSVSTLKIQRTERGDSAVYLCASSPGRGRAEAFFGQGTRLTVV.

This clonotype was counted many times. This chain links TRBV7-2 with TRBJ2-3; D might be TRBD2 (6 bases). The germline V and J ends were trimmed by 5 bases and 7 bases, with 19 bases remaining between them. The CDR3 has 15 residues. Germline-derived CDR1 and CDR2 are SGHTA and FQGNSA. CDR3 sequence (DNA): TGTGCCAGCAGCAAGGGCCGGGGAGGTAGTTATACGCAGTATTTT. Protein product: CASSKGRGGSYTQYF.

This clonotype showed up many times. The chain carries TRBV6-1 and TRBJ2-1, with 7 bases identical to TRBD2. V was pared by 3 bases and J by 10 bases, with 6 bases of the junction left unmatched. CDR3 length: 13 residues. CDR1 is MNHNS, CDR2 SASEGT, per germline. CDR3: CASSDGGFYEQFF. In nucleotides, the CDR3 is TGTGCCAGCAGTGACGGGGGGTTCTACGAGCAGTTCTTC.

This clonotype was observed at least ten times. The V call is TRBV29-1, the J call TRBJ2-3; 13 nucleotides line up with TRBD2. Germline V gives CDR1 SQVTM, CDR2 ANQGSEA. The CDR3 length is 15 residues. V shed 4 bases, J shed 4 bases, and the junction held 5 bases outside the gene matches. The CDR3 region is CSVARTSGSADTQYF. The CDR3, as DNA: TGCAGCGTTGCGAGGACTAGCGGGAGCGCAGATACGCAGTATTTT.

In its sample, this clonotype was seen a few times. The V call is TRBV18, the J call TRBJ1-4, with 8 bases that match TRBD1. V lost 4 bases to trimming and J lost 5 bases; unmatched junction nucleotides: 6. CDR3 length: 15 amino acids. Germline V lookup: CDR1 KGHSH, CDR2 LQKENI. The CDR3 coding sequence is TGTGCCAGCTCACTGGGAGACAGGGGAAATGAAAAACTGTTTTTT. It encodes CASSLGDRGNEKLFF.

The table lists this clonotype with many counts. The chain combines TRBV19 with TRBJ1-2; D is uncertain. This CDR3 contains 14 residues. V shed 6 bases and J shed 6 bases, with 17 bases lying between them. Germline CDR1 LNHDA, CDR2 SQIVND (reference sequence). The CDR3 DNA sequence: TGTGCCAGTAGCAAGATAGGTGGTGGAGATGGCTACACCTTC. Protein sequence: CASSKIGGGDGYTF.

The V and J genes are TRBV29-1 and TRBJ2-5; D could derive from TRBD1 or TRBD2 (5 bases each). Germline V CDR1 and CDR2: SQVTM, ANQGSEA. V lost 5 bases to trimming and J lost 0 bases, with 13 bases between them. The CDR3 extends over 14 amino acids. This chain's CDR3 is CSVFDWGNQETQYF. Here the CDR3 DNA reads TGCAGCGTTTTTGACTGGGGGAACCAAGAGACCCAGTACTTC.

This clonotype appeared a single time. A much larger clone lies one base from this, so it may be a read error. CDR3 coding DNA: TGTGCCAGCAGTTACAGGCAAGGGTTTCAACATGAGCAGTTCTTC. Residues: CASSYRQGFQHEQFF. The rearrangement links TRBV6-2 or TRBV6-3 to TRBJ2-1; D is undetermined. Trimming took off 2 bases at V and 8 bases at J, with 16 bases between the two ends. Germline CDR1 reads MNHEY; CDR2 reads SVGEGT. The CDR3 length is 15 residues.

In its sample, this clonotype was seen many times. This sequence joins TRBV6-6 and TRBJ1-5, with D unclear. Trimming removed 0 bases from V and 8 bases from J, with 8 bases in between. The germline V gene has CDR1 MNHNY and CDR2 SVGAGI (reference sequence). The CDR3 sequence is 13 residues long. The CDR3 spells CASSYSSTEPQHF. The CDR3 DNA is TGTGCCAGCAGTTACTCGAGCACTGAGCCCCAGCATTTT.

The chain uses TRBV24-1 and TRBJ1-6; 8 bases map to TRBD1. The germline gives CDR1 KGHDR, CDR2 SFDVKD. V was clipped by 6 bases and J by 13 bases; unmatched bases: 10. The length of the CDR3 is 14 residues. CDR3 amino acids: CATSQTGVNQPLHF. The CDR3 coding sequence is TGTGCCACCAGTCAGACAGGGGTAAATCAGCCCCTCCACTTT.

This clonotype was seen at least ten times. CDR3 sequence (DNA): TGCGCCAGCAGCCAAGATAGCGGGATGCGAGAGCAGTACTTC. Translated: CASSQDSGMREQYF. This chain links TRBV4-1 with TRBJ2-7; TRBD2 aligns across 8 bases. In germline, CDR1 is MGHRA, CDR2 YSYEKL. The length of the CDR3 is 14 residues. With V trimmed by 0 bases and J by 7 bases, 5 bases remained unmatched.

In this sample, this clonotype turned up many times. This chain joins TRBV3-1 and TRBJ2-1, with D possibly TRBD2 on 5 matching bases. The CDR3 sequence is 15 residues long. V gave up 3 bases and J gave up 4 bases, with 13 bases separating them. Germline V lookup: CDR1 LGHDT, CDR2 YNNKEL (reference sequence). CDR3 DNA: TGTGCCAGCAGCCAGGAGGTTGGCGGGTACAATGAGCAGTTCTTC. Protein sequence: CASSQEVGGYNEQFF.

This clonotype was detected many times. The chain combines TRBV20-1 with TRBJ2-7; tentatively, D is TRBD1 or TRBD2 (6 bases each). The V end was cut by 5 bases, the J end by 2 bases, with 28 bases between. Germline V gene lookup returns CDR1 DFQATT and CDR2 SNEGSKA (reference sequence). The CDR3 length is 18 residues. CDR3 in amino acids: CSASHRGVRGLHTYEQYF. The CDR3 nucleotides are TGCAGTGCTTCTCATAGGGGGGTTAGGGGACTTCACACCTACGAGCAGTACTTC.

With respect to this clonotype: A much larger clone lies a single base off, so this may be a read error. V usage is TRBV2 and J usage is TRBJ1-1; D remains ambiguous. V was shortened by 5 bases and J by 6 bases, with 13 bases between the two germline ends. Germline lookup yields CDR1 SNHLY and CDR2 FYNNEI. The CDR3 spans 13 residues. The CDR3 DNA reads as TGTGCCAGCAGTCACAAGGGTGGGGCTGAAGCTTTCTTT. It codes for CASSHKGGAEAFF.

Concerning this clonotype itself: This may arise from a read error, as a much more abundant clone is one base away. This chain links TRBV4-1 with TRBJ2-7, with D unclear. Germline CDR1 MGHRA, CDR2 YSYEKL. This CDR3 has 15 residues. CDR3 nucleotide sequence: TGCGCCAGCAGCCAAGGTCCTGGGTCCGAATACGAGAAGTACTTC. Protein sequence: CASSQGPGSEYEKYF.

This clonotype has just a few counts. The chain combines TRBV18 with TRBJ2-7; D is perhaps TRBD1 (5 bases). This CDR3 comprises 13 residues. V lost 2 bases and J 5 bases, leaving 10 bases between the germline ends. Germline V gives CDR1 KGHSH, CDR2 LQKENI. CDR3 nucleotides: TGTGCCAGCTCACCATCAGGGCTCGACGAGCAGTACTTC. This sequence encodes CASSPSGLDEQYF. The entire variable domain, with the rest obtained from reference TRBV18 and TRBJ2-7, is as follows: NAGVMQNPRHLVRRRGQEARLRCSPMKGHSHVYWYRQLPEEGLKFMVYLQKENIIDESGMPKERFSAEFPKEGPSILRIQQVVRGDSAAYFCASSPSGLDEQYFGPGTRLTVT.